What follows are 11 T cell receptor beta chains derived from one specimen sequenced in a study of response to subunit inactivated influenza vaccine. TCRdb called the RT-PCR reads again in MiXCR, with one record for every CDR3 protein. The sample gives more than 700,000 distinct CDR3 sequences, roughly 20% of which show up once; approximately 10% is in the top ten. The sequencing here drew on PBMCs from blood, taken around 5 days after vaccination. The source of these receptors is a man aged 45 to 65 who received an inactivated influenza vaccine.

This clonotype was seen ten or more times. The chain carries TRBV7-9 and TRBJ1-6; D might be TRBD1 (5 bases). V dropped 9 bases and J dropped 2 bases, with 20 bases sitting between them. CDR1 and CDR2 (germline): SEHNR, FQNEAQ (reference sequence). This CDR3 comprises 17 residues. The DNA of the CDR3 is TGTGCCAGTGGGCATGGGGGGACGAAGACCTATAATTCACCCCTCCACTTT. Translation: CASGHGGTKTYNSPLHF.

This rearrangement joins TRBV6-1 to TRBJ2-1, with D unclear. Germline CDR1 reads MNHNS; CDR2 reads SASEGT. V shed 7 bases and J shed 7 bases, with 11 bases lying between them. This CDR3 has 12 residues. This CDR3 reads CASTHGRNEQFF. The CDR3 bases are TGTGCCAGCACGCATGGTCGGAATGAGCAGTTCTTC.

The CDR3 DNA sequence: TGCAGTGCTAGGGGTCCTCTAGAGCAGTTCTTC. It is translated as CSARGPLEQFF. The chain links TRBV20-1 to TRBJ2-1; D gene uncertain. CDR3 length equals 11 residues. Deletions cut 3 bases from V and 10 bases from J, with 10 bases between. Germline CDR1 is DFQATT and CDR2 is SNEGSKA (reference sequence).

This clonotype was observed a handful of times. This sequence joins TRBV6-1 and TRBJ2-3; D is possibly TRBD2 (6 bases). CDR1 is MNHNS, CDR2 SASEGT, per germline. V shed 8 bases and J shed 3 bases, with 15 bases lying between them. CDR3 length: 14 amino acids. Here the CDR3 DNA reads TGTGCCAGCCGCCGGGACTTATCTACAGATACGCAGTATTTT. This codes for CASRRDLSTDTQYF.

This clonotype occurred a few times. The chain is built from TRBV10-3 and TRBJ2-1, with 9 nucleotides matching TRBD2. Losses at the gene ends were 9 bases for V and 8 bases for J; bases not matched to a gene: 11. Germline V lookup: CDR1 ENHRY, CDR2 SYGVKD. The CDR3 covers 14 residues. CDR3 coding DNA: TGTGCCATTACGACTAGCGGTAGTCGCCATGAGCAGTTCTTC. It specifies CAITTSGSRHEQFF.

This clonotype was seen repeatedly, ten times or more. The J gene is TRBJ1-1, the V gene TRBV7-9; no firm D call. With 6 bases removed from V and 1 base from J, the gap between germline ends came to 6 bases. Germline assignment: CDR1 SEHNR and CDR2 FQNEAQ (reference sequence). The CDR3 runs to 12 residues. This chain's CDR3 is CASSLQNTEAFF. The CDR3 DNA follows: TGTGCCAGCAGTTTACAGAACACTGAAGCTTTCTTT.

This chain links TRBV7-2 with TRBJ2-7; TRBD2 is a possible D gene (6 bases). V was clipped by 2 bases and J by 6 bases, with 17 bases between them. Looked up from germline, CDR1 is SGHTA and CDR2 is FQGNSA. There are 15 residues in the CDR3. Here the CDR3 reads CASSLQAGLYFEQYF. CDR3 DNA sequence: TGTGCCAGCAGCTTACAGGCGGGACTTTACTTCGAGCAGTACTTC.

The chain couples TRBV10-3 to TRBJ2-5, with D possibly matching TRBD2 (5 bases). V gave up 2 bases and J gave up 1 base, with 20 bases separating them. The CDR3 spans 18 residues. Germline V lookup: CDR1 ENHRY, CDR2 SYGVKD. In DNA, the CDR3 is TGTGCCATCAGTGAGGGGCGGGTGACACCCGATTTCCAAGAGACCCAGTACTTC. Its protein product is CAISEGRVTPDFQETQYF.

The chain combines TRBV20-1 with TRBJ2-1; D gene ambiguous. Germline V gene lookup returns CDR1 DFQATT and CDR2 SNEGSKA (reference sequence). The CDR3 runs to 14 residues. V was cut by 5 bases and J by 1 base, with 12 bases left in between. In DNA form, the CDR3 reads TGCAGTGCTCCCCACCCGTTGTCCTACAATGAGCAGTTCTTC. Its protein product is CSAPHPLSYNEQFF.

The CDR3, as DNA: TGTGCCAGCAGTGAAGGCAGGTTCTACAATGAGCAGTTCTTC. Translation: CASSEGRFYNEQFF. This sequence joins TRBV2 and TRBJ2-1; D is unresolved. The CDR3 contains 14 residues. Germline assignment: CDR1 SNHLY and CDR2 FYNNEI. Trimming removed 1 base from V and 3 bases from J, with 7 bases in between.

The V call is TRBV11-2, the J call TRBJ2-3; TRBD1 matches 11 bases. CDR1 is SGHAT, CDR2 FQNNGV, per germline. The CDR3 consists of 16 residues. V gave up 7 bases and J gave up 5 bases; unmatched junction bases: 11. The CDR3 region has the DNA TGTGCCAGCAACACCAAGGACAGGGGGCTGGTAGATACGCAGTATTTT. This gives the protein CASNTKDRGLVDTQYF.